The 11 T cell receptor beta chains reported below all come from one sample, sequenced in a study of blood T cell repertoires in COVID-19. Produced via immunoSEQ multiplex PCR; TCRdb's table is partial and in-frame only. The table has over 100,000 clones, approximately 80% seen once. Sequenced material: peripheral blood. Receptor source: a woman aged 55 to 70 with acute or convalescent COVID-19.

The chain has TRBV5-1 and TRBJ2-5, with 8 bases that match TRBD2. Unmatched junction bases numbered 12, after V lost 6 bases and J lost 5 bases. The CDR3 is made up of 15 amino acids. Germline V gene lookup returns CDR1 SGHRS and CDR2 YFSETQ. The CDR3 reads CASTIPGGPGETQYF. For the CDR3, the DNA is TGCGCCAGCACTATTCCGGGGGGGCCTGGGGAGACCCAGTACTTC.

CDR3 region: CASQPDRGVSGYTF. The CDR3 DNA sequence: TGTGCCAGCCAGCCGGACAGGGGGGTGAGTGGCTACACCTTC. The chain combines TRBV6-6 with TRBJ1-2, with 10 bases lining up with TRBD1. The CDR3 length is 14 residues. The trim removed 8 bases at V and 7 bases at J, leaving 10 bases unmatched. The germline gives CDR1 MNHNY, CDR2 SVGAGI (reference sequence).

As DNA, the CDR3 is TGTGCCACGCGAAGACGAGCGTCCTACGAGCAGTACTTC. Encoded protein: CATRRRASYEQYF. J is TRBJ2-7 and V is TRBV19; D not resolved. Trimming removed 10 bases from V and 1 base from J, with 14 bases in between. Germline lookup yields CDR1 LNHDA and CDR2 SQIVND (reference sequence). This CDR3 has 13 amino acids. The variable domain in full, completed from reference TRBV19 and TRBJ2-7, reads DGGITQSPKYLFRKEGQNVTLSCEQNLNHDAMYWYRQDPGQGLRLIYYSQIVNDFQKGDIAEGYSVSREKKESFPLTVTSAQKNPTAFYLCATRRRASYEQYFGPGTRLTVT.

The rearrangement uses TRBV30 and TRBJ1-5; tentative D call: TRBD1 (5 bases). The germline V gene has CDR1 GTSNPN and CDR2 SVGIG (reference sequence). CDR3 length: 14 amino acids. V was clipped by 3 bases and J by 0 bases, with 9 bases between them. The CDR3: CAWSHGHSNQPQHF. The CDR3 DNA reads TGTGCCTGGAGCCACGGACATAGCAATCAGCCCCAGCATTTT.

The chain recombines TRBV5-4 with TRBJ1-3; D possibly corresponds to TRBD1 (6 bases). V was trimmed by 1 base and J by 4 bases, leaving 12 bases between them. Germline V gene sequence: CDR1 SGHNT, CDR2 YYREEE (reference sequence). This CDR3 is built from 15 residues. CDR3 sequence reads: CASSLRGAVGNTIYF. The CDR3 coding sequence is TGTGCCAGCAGCTTGCGGGGGGCCGTCGGAAACACCATATATTTT.

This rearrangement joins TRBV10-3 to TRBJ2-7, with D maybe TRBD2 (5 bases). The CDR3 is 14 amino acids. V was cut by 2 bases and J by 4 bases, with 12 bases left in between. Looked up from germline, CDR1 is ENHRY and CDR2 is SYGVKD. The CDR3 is CAISEKSGPYEQYF. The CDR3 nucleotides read TGTGCCATCAGTGAGAAAAGCGGTCCTTACGAGCAGTACTTC.

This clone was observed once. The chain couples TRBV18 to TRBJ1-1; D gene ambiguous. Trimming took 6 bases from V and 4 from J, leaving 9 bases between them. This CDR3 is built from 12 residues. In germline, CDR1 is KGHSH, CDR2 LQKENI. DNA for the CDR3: TGTGCCAGCTCCCCCGTCGGCACTGAAGCTTTCTTT. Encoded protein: CASSPVGTEAFF. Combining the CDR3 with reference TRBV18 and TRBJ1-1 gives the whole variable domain NAGVMQNPRHLVRRRGQEARLRCSPMKGHSHVYWYRQLPEEGLKFMVYLQKENIIDESGMPKERFSAEFPKEGPSILRIQQVVRGDSAAYFCASSPVGTEAFFGQGTRLTVV.

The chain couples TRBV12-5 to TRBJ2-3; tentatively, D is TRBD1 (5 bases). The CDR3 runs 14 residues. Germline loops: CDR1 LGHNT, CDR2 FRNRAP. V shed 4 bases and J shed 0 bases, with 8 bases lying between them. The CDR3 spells CASGSPGSTDTQYF. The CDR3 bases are TGTGCTAGTGGTTCCCCAGGGAGCACAGATACGCAGTATTTT.

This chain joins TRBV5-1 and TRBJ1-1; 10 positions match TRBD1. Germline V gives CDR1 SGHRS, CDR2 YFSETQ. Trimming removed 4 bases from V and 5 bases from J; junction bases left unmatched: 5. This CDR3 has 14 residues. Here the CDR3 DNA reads TGCGCCAGCAGCCCCCAGGACAGGGGGACTGAAGCTTTCTTT. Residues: CASSPQDRGTEAFF.

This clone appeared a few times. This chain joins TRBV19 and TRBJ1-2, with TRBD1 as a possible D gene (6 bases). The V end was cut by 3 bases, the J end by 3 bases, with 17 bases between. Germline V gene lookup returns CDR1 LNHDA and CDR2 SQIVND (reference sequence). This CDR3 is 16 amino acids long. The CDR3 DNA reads TGTGCCAGTAGTATGGCAAGCGGGGGGCTCCACTATGGCTACACCTTC. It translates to CASSMASGGLHYGYTF.

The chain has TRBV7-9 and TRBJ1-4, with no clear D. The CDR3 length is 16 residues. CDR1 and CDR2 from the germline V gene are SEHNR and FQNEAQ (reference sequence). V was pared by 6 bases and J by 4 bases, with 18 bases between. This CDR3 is CASSLRTLALNEKLFF. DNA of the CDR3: TGTGCCAGCAGTCTCAGGACTCTTGCCCTTAATGAAAAACTGTTTTTT.